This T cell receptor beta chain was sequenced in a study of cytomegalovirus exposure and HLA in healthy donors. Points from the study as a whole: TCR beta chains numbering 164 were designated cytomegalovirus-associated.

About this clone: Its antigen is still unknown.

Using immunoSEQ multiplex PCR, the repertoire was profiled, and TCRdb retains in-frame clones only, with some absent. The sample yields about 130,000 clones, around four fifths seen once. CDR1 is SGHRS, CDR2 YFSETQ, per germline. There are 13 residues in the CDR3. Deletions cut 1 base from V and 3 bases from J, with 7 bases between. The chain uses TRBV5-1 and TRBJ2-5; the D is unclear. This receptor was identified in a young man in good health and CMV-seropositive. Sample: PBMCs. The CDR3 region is CASSLSREETQYF. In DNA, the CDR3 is TGCGCCAGCAGCTTGTCACGCGAAGAGACCCAGTACTTC.